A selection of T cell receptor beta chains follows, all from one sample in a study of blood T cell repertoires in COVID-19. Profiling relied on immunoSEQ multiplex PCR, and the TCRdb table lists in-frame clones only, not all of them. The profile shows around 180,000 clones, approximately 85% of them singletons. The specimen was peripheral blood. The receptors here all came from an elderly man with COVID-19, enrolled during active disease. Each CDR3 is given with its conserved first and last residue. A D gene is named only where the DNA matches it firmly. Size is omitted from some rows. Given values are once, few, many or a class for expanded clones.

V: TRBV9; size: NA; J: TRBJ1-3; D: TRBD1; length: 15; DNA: TGTGCCAGCAGCGTAGCCGGGACAGGAGACAACACCATATATTTT; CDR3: CASSVAGTGDNTIYF
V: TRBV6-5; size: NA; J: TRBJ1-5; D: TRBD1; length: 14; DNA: TGTGCCAGCACTATCACAGGGGGCAGTGAGCCCCAGCATTTT; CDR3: CASTITGGSEPQHF
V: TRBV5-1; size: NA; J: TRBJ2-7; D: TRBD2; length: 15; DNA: TGCGCCAGCAGCGTAGCTAGCGGGGGGTCTTACGAGCAGTACTTC; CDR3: CASSVASGGSYEQYF
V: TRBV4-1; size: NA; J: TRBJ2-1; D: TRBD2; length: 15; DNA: TGCGCCAGCAGCCAAGCCCTAGCGGGGGCCAATGAGCAGTTCTTC; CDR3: CASSQALAGANEQFF
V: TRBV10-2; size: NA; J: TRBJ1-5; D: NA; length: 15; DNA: TGCGCCAGCAGTGAGCAGGGCGACGACAATCAGCCCCAGCATTTT; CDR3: CASSEQGDDNQPQHF
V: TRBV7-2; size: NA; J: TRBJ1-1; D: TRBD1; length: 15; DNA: TGTGCCAGCCGCATTTCTATGGCAGGGGGCACTGAAGCTTTCTTT; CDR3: CASRISMAGGTEAFF
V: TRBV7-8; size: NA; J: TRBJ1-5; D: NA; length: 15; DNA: TGTGCCAGCAGCTTTAACGGAGGGCACAGACAGCCCCAGCATTTT; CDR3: CASSFNGGHRQPQHF
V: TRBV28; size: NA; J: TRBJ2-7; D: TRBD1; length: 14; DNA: TGTGCCAGCAGGGACGACAGGGATGCCTACGAGCAGTACTTC; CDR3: CASRDDRDAYEQYF
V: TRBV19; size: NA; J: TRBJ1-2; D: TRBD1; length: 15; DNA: TGTGCCAGTACCCCGGGACAGGGGGCGAGCTATGGCTACACCTTC; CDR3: CASTPGQGASYGYTF
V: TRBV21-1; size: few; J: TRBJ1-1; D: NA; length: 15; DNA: TGTGCCAGCAGCAACGGGGGGGTAGGAGTCACTGAAGCTTTCTTT; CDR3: CASSNGGVGVTEAFF
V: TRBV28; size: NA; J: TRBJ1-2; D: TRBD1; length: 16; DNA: TGTGCCAGCACCACTCCGCCAGGGGGGAGGCACTATGGCTACACCTTC; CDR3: CASTTPPGGRHYGYTF
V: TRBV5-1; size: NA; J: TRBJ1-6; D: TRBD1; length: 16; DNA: TGCGCCAGCAGCGGAGAACAGGGGTCCTATAATTCACCCCTCCACTTT; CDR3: CASSGEQGSYNSPLHF
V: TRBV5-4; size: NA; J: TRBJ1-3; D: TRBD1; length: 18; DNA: TGTGCCAGCAGCTTGGCCCAGGGGGCAGGGGCGCTGGCAAACACCATATATTTT; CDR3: CASSLAQGAGALANTIYF
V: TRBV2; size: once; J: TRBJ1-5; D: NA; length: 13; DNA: TGTGCCAGCAAGGAGTATAGCAATCAGCCCCAGCATTTT; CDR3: CASKEYSNQPQHF
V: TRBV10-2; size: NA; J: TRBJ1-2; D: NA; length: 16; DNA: TGCGCCAGCAAAGAGGGCAGGGGAGCGCTGAACTATGGCTACACCTTC; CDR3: CASKEGRGALNYGYTF
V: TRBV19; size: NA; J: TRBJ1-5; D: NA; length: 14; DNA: TGTGCCAGTAGTGGCCAGGGGCGCAATCAGCCCCAGCATTTT; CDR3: CASSGQGRNQPQHF
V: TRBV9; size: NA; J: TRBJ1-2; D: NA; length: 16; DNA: TGTGCCAGCAGCGTAGCCTCTCCCGACAGCCGAGAAGGCTACACCTTC; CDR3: CASSVASPDSREGYTF
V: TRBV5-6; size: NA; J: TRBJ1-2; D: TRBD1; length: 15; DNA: TGTGCCAGCAGCTCGAGGGACAGGGGGGCGTATGGCTACACCTTC; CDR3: CASSSRDRGAYGYTF
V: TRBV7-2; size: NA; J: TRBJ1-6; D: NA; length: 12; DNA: TGTGCCAGCACCTACGGAGGTTCACCCCTCCACTTT; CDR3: CASTYGGSPLHF
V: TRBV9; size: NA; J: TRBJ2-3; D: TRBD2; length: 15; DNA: TGTGCCAGCAGCGTCGGGACTAGCTGGACAGATACGCAGTATTTT; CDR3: CASSVGTSWTDTQYF
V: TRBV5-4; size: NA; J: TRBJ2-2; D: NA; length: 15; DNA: TGTGCCAGCAGCTTGAGCCCCAGGGTCGCCGGGGAGCTGTTTTTT; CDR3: CASSLSPRVAGELFF
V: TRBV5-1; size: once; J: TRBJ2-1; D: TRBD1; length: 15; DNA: TGCGCCAGCAGCTTGGAAGGGACAGGCTTAAATGAGCAGTTCTTC; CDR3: CASSLEGTGLNEQFF
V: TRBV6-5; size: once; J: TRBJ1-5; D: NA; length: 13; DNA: TGTGCCAGCAGTTTAGATAGCAATCAGCCCCAGCATTTT; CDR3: CASSLDSNQPQHF
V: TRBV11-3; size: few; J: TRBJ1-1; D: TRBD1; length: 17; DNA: TGTGCCGTCCACCGGGACAGCGTTCCCCACTCGAACACTGAAGCTTTCTTT; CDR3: CAVHRDSVPHSNTEAFF
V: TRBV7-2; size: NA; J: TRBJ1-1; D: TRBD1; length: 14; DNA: TGTGCCAGCAGCGCCGCGAAGGGGGCGACTGAAGCTTTCTTT; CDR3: CASSAAKGATEAFF
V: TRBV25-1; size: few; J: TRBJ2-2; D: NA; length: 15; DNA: TGTGCCAGCAGTGAAGTGACACTGAACACCGGGGAGCTGTTTTTT; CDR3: CASSEVTLNTGELFF
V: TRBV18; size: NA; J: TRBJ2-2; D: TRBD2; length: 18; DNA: TGTGCCAGCTCACCAGGACTAGCGGGGGCCATCGGCGCCGGGGAGCTGTTTTTT; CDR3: CASSPGLAGAIGAGELFF
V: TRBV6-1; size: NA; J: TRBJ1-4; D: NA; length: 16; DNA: TGTGCCAGCAGTGTCGACAGGCGGGCAACTAATGAAAAACTGTTTTTT; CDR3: CASSVDRRATNEKLFF
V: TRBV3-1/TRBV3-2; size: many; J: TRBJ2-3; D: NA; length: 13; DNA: TGTGCCAGCAGCCCAGGAGGAAGAGATACGCAGTATTTT; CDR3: CASSPGGRDTQYF
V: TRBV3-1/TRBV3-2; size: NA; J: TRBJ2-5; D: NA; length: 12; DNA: TGTGCCAGCAGCCAGCGAGGGGAGACCCAGTACTTC; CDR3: CASSQRGETQYF
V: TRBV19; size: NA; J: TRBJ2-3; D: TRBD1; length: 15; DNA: TGTGCCAGTAGTACCCGGGGCAGGGGGCAAGATACGCAGTATTTT; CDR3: CASSTRGRGQDTQYF
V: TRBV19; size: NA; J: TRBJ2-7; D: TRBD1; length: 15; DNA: TGTGCCAGTAGTCCGGGACAGGGTAGATCCTACGAGCAGTACTTC; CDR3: CASSPGQGRSYEQYF
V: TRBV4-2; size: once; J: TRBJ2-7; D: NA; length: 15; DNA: TGTGCCAGCAGCCAAGGTGGAGCGGGCGGTGGGAAGCAGTACTTC; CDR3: CASSQGGAGGGKQYF
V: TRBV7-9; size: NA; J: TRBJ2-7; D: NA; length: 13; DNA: TGTGCCAGCACCCGGGACAAAAACTACGAGCAGTACTTC; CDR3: CASTRDKNYEQYF
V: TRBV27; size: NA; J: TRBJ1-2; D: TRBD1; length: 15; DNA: TGTGCCAGCAGTTTCCAGGCAGGGGGGAACTATGGCTACACCTTC; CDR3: CASSFQAGGNYGYTF
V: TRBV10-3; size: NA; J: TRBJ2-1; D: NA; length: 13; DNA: TGTGCCATCGGCCCGACAGGCTACAATGAGCAGTTCTTC; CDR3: CAIGPTGYNEQFF
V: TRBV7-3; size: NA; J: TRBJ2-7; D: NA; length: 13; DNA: TGTGCCAGCAGCTTAAGTGGGGGGGCACGACCGTACTTC; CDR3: CASSLSGGARPYF
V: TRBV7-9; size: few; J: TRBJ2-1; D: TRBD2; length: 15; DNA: TGTGCCAGCAGCTTAGACAGCACAGCGGGGGTCGGGCAGTTCTTC; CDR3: CASSLDSTAGVGQFF
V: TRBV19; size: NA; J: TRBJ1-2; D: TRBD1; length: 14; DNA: TGTGCCAGTAGGATGGACAGGGCGGGCTATGGCTACACCTTC; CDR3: CASRMDRAGYGYTF